These 21 T cell receptor beta chains came from one sample sequenced in a study of blood T cell repertoires in COVID-19. Generated by immunoSEQ multiplex PCR, the TCRdb table keeps only in-frame clones and is missing some. The table records more than 100,000 clones, around 80% of them present only once. Material: peripheral blood. These receptors originate from an elderly woman with acute or convalescent COVID-19.

There are a few counts of this clone. The chain carries TRBV14 and TRBJ1-6; 7 bases fit TRBD1. After removal of 4 bases from V and 8 bases from J, the junction contained 5 bases not matched to a gene. Germline V gene lookup returns CDR1 SGHDN and CDR2 FVKESK. The CDR3 is 14 residues long. CDR3 loop: CASSPGTAYSPLHF. The CDR3, as DNA: TGTGCCAGCAGCCCCGGGACAGCTTATTCACCCCTCCACTTT.

This sequence joins TRBV6-5 and TRBJ2-2; TRBD1 agrees at 9 bases. V dropped 6 bases and J dropped 5; count of bases not matched to a gene: 4. The CDR3 covers 14 residues. The germline CDR1 and CDR2 sequences are MNHEY and SVGAGI. CDR3 sequence: CASRGTGLTGELFF. In DNA form, the CDR3 reads TGTGCCAGCAGAGGGACAGGGTTGACCGGGGAGCTGTTTTTT.

The genes are TRBV9 and TRBJ2-5; 14 bases match TRBD2. This CDR3 region has 16 residues. Germline values: CDR1 SGDLS, CDR2 YYNGEE. The junction had 7 bases not matched to a gene; V was cut back by 4 bases and J by 5 bases. Here the CDR3 DNA reads TGTGCCAGCAGCCCAGGGACTAGCGGGAGAGGGGAGACCCAGTACTTC. It encodes CASSPGTSGRGETQYF.

This sequence joins TRBV7-3 and TRBJ2-3, with D perhaps matching TRBD2 (6 bases). CDR1 is SGHTA and CDR2 is FQGTGA in the germline V gene. This CDR3 comprises 13 residues. Trimming pared 5 bases from V and 4 bases from J, leaving 10 bases between. Written as DNA, the CDR3 is TGTGCCAGCAGCCTCGGGACTTCAGATACGCAGTATTTT. Amino acid sequence: CASSLGTSDTQYF.

The chain is built from TRBV18 and TRBJ2-7, with a weak D call TRBD1 (6 bases). Germline lookup yields CDR1 KGHSH and CDR2 LQKENI. This CDR3 has 14 amino acids. Trimming removed 6 bases from V and 4 bases from J, with 16 bases in between. The CDR3 is CASSPGQNNYEQYF. CDR3 DNA sequence: TGTGCCAGCTCGCCTGGACAGAATAATTACGAGCAGTACTTC.

This clone has just a few counts. The DNA for the CDR3 is TGTGCCAGCTCACCACGGGCAGACCCAACAACTAATGAAAAACTGTTTTTT. It encodes CASSPRADPTTNEKLFF. The chain employs TRBV18 and TRBJ1-4, with D hard to call. Trimming cost V 1 base and J 0 bases, with 12 bases left between them. The CDR3 is 17 residues long. Germline V gene sequence: CDR1 KGHSH, CDR2 LQKENI.

The chain has TRBV5-8 and TRBJ1-4; D uncertain. Germline V gene sequence: CDR1 SGHTS, CDR2 YDEGEE. This CDR3 is built from 15 residues. V lost 0 bases to trimming and J lost 10 bases, with 16 bases between them. The chain's CDR3 is CASSLDGLKGGKLFF. As DNA, the CDR3 is TGTGCCAGCAGCTTGGATGGACTGAAGGGTGGAAAACTGTTTTTT. Full variable domain (remainder filled in from reference TRBV5-8 and TRBJ1-4): EAGVTQSPTHLIKTRGQQATLRCSPISGHTSVYWYQQALGLGLQFLLWYDEGEERNRGNFPPRFSGRQFPNYSSELNVNALELEDSALYLCASSLDGLKGGKLFFGSGTQLSVL.

The chain joins TRBV10-2 to TRBJ1-4, with D uncertain. Germline V gene sequence: CDR1 WSHSY, CDR2 SAAADI. The CDR3 is 14 residues long. V was shortened by 4 bases and J by 0 bases, with 6 bases between the two germline ends. The CDR3 nucleotides read TGCGCCAGCAGTGGGGCCGCAACTAATGAAAAACTGTTTTTT. Translation: CASSGAATNEKLFF.

The V call is TRBV20-1, the J call TRBJ1-1; TRBD1 is a possible D gene (5 bases). Germline V gene data show CDR1 as DFQATT and CDR2 as SNEGSKA (reference sequence). V was trimmed by 3 bases and J by 1 base, leaving 9 bases between them. The CDR3 consists of 13 residues. DNA of the CDR3: TGCAGTGCTAGTCGCAGGGAGAACACTGAAGCTTTCTTT. This codes for CSASRRENTEAFF.

This chain connects TRBV4-3 to TRBJ1-5; a weak D match, TRBD1 (5 bases). CDR1 is LGHNA, CDR2 YSLEER, per germline. V was trimmed by 0 bases and J by 6 bases, leaving 9 bases between them. The CDR3 has 14 residues. In nucleotides, the CDR3 is TGCGCCAGCAGCCAAGATGGCGGGGGTCAGCCCCAGCATTTT. Encoded protein: CASSQDGGGQPQHF.

The chain carries TRBV6-6 and TRBJ1-2; maybe TRBD1 (6 bases). Germline V gene data show CDR1 as MNHNY and CDR2 as SVGAGI (reference sequence). The CDR3 length is 17 residues. V was shortened by 5 bases and J by 2 bases, with 21 bases between the two germline ends. CDR3 nucleotide sequence: TGTGCCAGCAGTCCGTGGCCCATAGGGGGTCGGAACTATGGCTACACCTTC. Translating gives CASSPWPIGGRNYGYTF.

This chain uses TRBV3-1 (or the pseudogene TRBV3-2) with TRBJ2-1; the match to TRBD2 covers 8 bases. This CDR3 is built from 18 residues. The trim removed 0 bases at V and 3 bases at J, leaving 10 bases unmatched. From germline, CDR1 is LGHDT and CDR2 YNNKEL (reference sequence). The CDR3 DNA follows: TGTGCCAGCAGCCAAGAGGGCGGGGCGGGGGGCATCTACAATGAGCAGTTCTTC. This sequence encodes CASSQEGGAGGIYNEQFF.

The gene calls are TRBV5-6 and TRBJ2-2; TRBD2 is a possible D gene (5 bases). V gave up 2 bases and J gave up 6 bases, with 8 bases separating them. The CDR3 totals 13 residues. The germline V gene has CDR1 SGHDT and CDR2 YYEEEE. CDR3 amino acids: CASSFERAGELFF. The DNA for the CDR3 is TGTGCCAGCAGCTTCGAGAGGGCCGGGGAGCTGTTTTTT.

This rearrangement joins TRBV25-1 to TRBJ1-4; 7 bases align to TRBD1. With V trimmed by 4 bases and J by 3 bases, 5 bases remained unmatched. The V gene's germline CDR1 is MGHDK and CDR2 SYGVNS. The CDR3 is made up of 15 amino acids. This CDR3 reads CASSGRTGSNEKLFF. CDR3 nucleotide sequence: TGTGCCAGCAGTGGCCGGACAGGCTCTAATGAAAAACTGTTTTTT.

The V call is TRBV6-5, the J call TRBJ1-2; tentative D call: TRBD1 (5 bases). The germline CDR1 and CDR2 sequences are MNHEY and SVGAGI. This CDR3 has 13 residues. The ends were cut back, 2 bases at V and 3 bases at J, with 7 bases in the middle. The CDR3 bases are TGTGCCAGCAGTTACGGGGCGGACTATGGCTACACCTTC. The encoded protein is CASSYGADYGYTF.

The rearrangement joins TRBV7-2 to TRBJ2-3; D might be TRBD2 (5 bases). The V end was cut by 0 bases, the J end by 5 bases, with 9 bases between. Germline V gene data show CDR1 as SGHTA and CDR2 as FQGNSA. The CDR3 totals 14 residues. CDR3 loop: CASSLALAKDTQYF. CDR3 DNA: TGTGCCAGCAGCTTAGCTCTAGCTAAAGATACGCAGTATTTT.

This chain joins TRBV2 and TRBJ2-7; 11 bases are a match to TRBD2. Trimming cost V 6 bases and J 3 bases; bases outside gene matches: 7. The CDR3 has 15 residues. Germline CDR1 and CDR2: SNHLY and FYNNEI. CDR3 region: CASSLLAGGIYEQYF. The CDR3 nucleotides read TGTGCCAGCAGCCTCCTAGCGGGGGGAATCTACGAGCAGTACTTC.

The sample holds one count of this clone. The chain carries TRBV2 and TRBJ1-3; a possible D gene is TRBD1 (5 bases). The CDR3 is 14 residues long. V shed 5 bases and J shed 1 base, with 9 bases lying between them. CDR1 is SNHLY, CDR2 FYNNEI, per germline. CDR3 residues: CASSSGGSGNTIYF. The CDR3 DNA reads as TGTGCCAGCAGTTCCGGGGGTTCTGGAAACACCATATATTTT.

This clone has a handful of counts. The rearrangement joins TRBV7-9 to TRBJ2-7; D call uncertain. Trimming removed 8 bases from V and 1 base from J, with 6 bases in between. Germline CDR1 and CDR2: SEHNR and FQNEAQ (reference sequence). This CDR3 is built from 11 residues. The CDR3 sequence is CASVRSYEQYF. CDR3 DNA sequence: TGTGCCAGCGTGAGATCCTACGAGCAGTACTTC.

This rearrangement joins TRBV9 to TRBJ2-7, with TRBD1 identical over 9 bases. V lost 0 bases and J lost 2; bases outside the gene matches: 0. This CDR3 region has 14 residues. Germline V CDR1 and CDR2: SGDLS, YYNGEE. The DNA for the CDR3 is TGTGCCAGCAGCGTAGGACAGGGGGCCTACGAGCAGTACTTC. Its protein is CASSVGQGAYEQYF.

The chain links TRBV19 to TRBJ2-3; TRBD1 is a possible D gene (5 bases). CDR3 size: 14 residues. Per germline, CDR1 LNHDA and CDR2 SQIVND (reference sequence). The ends were cut back, 8 bases at V and 4 bases at J, with 16 bases in the middle. The CDR3 DNA is TGTGCCAGTTGCTTCCTAGGGGATGCAGATACGCAGTATTTT. Protein sequence: CASCFLGDADTQYF.